This record looks at one T cell receptor beta chain sequence and its context. One junction end does not reproduce the germline sequence, and a read error may be involved. The CDR3 runs 14 residues. The germline CDR1 and CDR2 sequences are ENHRY and SYGVKD. TCRdb processed the 5' RACE reads anew with MiXCR; each CDR3 protein has one entry. The sample shows about 23,000 distinct CDR3 sequences, 30% of them seen only once. Sequencing was carried out using tumor-infiltrating naive CD4+ T cells sorted from the breast tumor. Subset in this sample: naive CD4+ T cells, CD4+CD45RA+CD25-. This receptor was taken from a female donor with breast cancer. The V and J genes are TRBV10-3 and TRBJ2-1; possibly TRBD1 for D (6 bases). This CDR3 reads CAISKTGDRNERFF. The CDR3 DNA reads TGTGCCATCAGTAAGACAGGAGATAGAAATGAGCGGTTCTTC.